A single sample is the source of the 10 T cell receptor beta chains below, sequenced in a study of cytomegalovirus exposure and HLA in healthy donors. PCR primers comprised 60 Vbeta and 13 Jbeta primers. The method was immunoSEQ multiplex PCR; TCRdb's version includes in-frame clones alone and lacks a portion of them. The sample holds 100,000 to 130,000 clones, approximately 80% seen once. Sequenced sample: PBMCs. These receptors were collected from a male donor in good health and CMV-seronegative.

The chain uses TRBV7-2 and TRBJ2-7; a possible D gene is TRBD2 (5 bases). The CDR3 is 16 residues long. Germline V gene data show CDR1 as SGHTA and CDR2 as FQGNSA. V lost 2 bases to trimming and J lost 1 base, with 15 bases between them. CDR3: CASSLSSGVESYEQYF. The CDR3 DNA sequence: TGTGCCAGCAGCTTAAGTTCCGGGGTAGAGTCCTACGAGCAGTACTTC.

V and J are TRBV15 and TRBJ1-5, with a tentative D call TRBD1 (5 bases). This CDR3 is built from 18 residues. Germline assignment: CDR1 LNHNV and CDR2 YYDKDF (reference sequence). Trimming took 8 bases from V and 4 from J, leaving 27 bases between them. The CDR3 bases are TGTGCCACCGGCAATAACCCCCTCCCTCAGGGTTATAATCAGCCCCAGCATTTT. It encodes CATGNNPLPQGYNQPQHF.

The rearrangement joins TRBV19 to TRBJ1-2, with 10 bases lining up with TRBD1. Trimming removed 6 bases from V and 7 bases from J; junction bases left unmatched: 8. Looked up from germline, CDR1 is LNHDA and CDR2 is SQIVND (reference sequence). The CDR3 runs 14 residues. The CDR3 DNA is TGTGCCAGTAGAGAAAAGACAGGGGGCCGTGGCTACACCTTC. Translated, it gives CASREKTGGRGYTF.

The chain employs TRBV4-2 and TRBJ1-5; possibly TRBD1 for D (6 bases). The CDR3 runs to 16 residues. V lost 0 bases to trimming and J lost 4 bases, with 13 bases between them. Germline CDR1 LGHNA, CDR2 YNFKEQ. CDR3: CASSQDGGRGNQPQHF. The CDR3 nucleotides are TGTGCCAGCAGCCAAGATGGGGGAAGGGGGAATCAGCCCCAGCATTTT.

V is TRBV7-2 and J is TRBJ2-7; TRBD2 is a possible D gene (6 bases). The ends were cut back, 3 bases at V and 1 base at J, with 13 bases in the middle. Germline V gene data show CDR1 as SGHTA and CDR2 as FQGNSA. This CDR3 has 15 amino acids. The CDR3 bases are TGTGCCAGCAGCTTCCGGAGGGGTGGATCCTACGAGCAGTACTTC. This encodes CASSFRRGGSYEQYF.

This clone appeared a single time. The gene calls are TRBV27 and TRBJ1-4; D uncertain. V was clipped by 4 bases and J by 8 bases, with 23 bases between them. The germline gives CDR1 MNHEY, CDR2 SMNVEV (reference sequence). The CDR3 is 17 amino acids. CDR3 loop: CASSSYGSRASDEKLFF. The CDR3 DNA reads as TGTGCCAGCAGTTCCTATGGCTCGAGGGCTAGCGACGAAAAACTGTTTTTT.

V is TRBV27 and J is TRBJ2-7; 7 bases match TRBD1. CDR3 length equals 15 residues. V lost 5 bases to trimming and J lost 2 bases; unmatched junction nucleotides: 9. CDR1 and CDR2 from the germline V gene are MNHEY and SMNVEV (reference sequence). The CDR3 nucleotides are TGTGCCAGCAGTCCTCAGGGGGAACTAACCTACGAGCAGTACTTC. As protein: CASSPQGELTYEQYF.

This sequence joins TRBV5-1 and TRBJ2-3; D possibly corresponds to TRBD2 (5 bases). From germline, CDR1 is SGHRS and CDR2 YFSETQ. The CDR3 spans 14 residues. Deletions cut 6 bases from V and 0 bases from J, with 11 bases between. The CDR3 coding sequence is TGCGCCAGCAAGGAGCGGTCTAGCACAGATACGCAGTATTTT. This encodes CASKERSSTDTQYF.

CDR3 protein: CASSLGRTYEQYF. The CDR3 DNA reads TGTGCCAGCAGCTTAGGCAGGACCTACGAGCAGTACTTC. The chain is built from TRBV7-8 and TRBJ2-7; D not resolved. Germline V gene lookup returns CDR1 SGHVS and CDR2 FQNEAQ. V lost 1 base and J 2 bases, leaving 6 bases between the germline ends. The CDR3 is made up of 13 amino acids.

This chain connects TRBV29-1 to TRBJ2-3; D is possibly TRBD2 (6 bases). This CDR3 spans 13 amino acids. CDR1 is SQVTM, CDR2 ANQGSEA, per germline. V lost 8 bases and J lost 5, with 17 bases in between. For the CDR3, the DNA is TGCAGCTTGGGACCCAACGGGGGAGATACGCAGTATTTT. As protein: CSLGPNGGDTQYF.